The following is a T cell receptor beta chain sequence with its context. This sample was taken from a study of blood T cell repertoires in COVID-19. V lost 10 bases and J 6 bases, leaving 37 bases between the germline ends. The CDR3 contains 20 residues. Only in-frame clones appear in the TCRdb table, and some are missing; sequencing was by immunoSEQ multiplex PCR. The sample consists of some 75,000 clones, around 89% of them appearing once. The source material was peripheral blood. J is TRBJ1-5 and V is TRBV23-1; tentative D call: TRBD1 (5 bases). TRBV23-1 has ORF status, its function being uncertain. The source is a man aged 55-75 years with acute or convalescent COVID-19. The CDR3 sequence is CATPLIADTNHGVFGQPQHF. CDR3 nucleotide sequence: TGCGCCACCCCCTTAATAGCGGACACAAACCACGGGGTTTTTGGTCAGCCCCAGCATTTT.